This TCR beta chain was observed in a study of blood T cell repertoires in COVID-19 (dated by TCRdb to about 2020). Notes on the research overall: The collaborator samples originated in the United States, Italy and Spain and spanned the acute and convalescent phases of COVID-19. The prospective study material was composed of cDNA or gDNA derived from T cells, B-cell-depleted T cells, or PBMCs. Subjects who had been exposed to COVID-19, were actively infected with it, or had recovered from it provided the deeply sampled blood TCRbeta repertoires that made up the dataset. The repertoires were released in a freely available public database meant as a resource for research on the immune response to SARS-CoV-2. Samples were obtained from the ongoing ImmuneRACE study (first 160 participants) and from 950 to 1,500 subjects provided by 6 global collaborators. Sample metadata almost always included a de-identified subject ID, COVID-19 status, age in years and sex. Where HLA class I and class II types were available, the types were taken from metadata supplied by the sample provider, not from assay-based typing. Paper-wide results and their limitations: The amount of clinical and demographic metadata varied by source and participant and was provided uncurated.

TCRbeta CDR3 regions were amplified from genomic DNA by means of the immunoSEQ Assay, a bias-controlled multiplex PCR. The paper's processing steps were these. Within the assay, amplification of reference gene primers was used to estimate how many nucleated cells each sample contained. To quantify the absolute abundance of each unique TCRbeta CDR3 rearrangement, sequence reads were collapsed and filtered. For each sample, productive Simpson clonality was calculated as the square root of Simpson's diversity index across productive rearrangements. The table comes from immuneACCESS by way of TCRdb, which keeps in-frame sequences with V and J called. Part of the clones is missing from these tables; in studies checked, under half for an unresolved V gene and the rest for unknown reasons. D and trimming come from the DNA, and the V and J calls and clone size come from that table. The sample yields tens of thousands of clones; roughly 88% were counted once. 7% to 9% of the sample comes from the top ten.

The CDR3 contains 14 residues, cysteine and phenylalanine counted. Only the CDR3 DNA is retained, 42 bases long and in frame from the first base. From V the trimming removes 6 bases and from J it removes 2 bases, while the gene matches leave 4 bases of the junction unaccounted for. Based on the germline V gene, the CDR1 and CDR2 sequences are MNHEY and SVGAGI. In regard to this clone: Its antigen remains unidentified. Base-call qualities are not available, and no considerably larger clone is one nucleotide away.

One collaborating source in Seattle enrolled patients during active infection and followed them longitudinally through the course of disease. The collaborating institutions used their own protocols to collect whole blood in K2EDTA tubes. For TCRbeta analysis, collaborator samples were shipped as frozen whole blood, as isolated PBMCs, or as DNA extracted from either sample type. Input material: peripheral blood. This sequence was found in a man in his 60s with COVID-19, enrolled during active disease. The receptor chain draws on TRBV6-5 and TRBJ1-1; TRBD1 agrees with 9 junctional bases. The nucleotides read TGTGCCAGCAGCCGGGACAGGGTCAACACTGAAGCTTTCTTT. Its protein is CASSRDRVNTEAFF.